This TCR beta chain was sequenced in a study of sequential checkpoint blockade in melanoma. Study-wide background: Randomization was 1:1 between first-line nivolumab→ipilimumab and ipilimumab→nivolumab.

The repertoire was sequenced with immunoSEQ multiplex PCR; TCRdb's copy has only in-frame clones and lacks some. The sample holds several thousand clones, around 50% seen once. CDR1 is MDHEN, CDR2 SYDVKM, per germline. V lost 2 bases and J 2 bases, leaving 5 bases between the germline ends. The CDR3 consists of 13 residues. Treatment described: randomized to nivolumab then ipilimumab (arm A) or the reverse (arm B). Sequenced material: CD8+ T cells sorted from blood (inferred from file names), taken from a patient given nivolumab and ipilimumab in sequence. The rearrangement links TRBV28 to TRBJ2-3; D call uncertain. This TCR was recovered from a human donor with melanoma. Here the CDR3 DNA reads TGTGCCAGCAGTTTAAGCTTCACAGATACGCAGTATTTT. This sequence encodes CASSLSFTDTQYF.